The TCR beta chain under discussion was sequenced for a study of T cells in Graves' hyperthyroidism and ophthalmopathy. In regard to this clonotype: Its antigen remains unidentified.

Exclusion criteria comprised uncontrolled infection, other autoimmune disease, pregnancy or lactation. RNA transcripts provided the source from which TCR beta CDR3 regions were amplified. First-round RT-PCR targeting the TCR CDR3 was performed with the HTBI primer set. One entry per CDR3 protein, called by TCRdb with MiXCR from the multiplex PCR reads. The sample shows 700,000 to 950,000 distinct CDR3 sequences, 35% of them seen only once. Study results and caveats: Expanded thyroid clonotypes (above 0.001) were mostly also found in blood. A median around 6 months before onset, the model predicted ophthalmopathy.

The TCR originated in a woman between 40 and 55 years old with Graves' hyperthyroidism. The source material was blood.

The CDR3: CASSVDGGGSSYEQYF. CDR3 bases: TGTGCCAGCAGCGTAGATGGAGGGGGCAGCTCCTACGAGCAGTACTTC. The chain carries TRBV9 and TRBJ2-7; D is perhaps TRBD1 (7 bases). V gave up 0 bases and J gave up 0 bases, with 13 bases separating them. This CDR3 has 16 residues. Per the germline V gene, CDR1 is SGDLS and CDR2 is YYNGEE.